This T cell receptor beta chain came from a study of blood T cell repertoires in COVID-19. Using immunoSEQ multiplex PCR, the repertoire was profiled, and TCRdb retains in-frame clones only, with some absent. Here the sample spans around 40,000 clones, around 87% being singletons. The CDR3 covers 16 residues. Losses at the gene ends were 6 bases for V and 1 base for J; bases not matched to a gene: 11. In germline, CDR1 is KGHSH, CDR2 LQKENI. The J gene is TRBJ1-2, the V gene TRBV18, with TRBD1 identical over 7 bases. This receptor was taken from a man aged 50-59 years with active or convalescent COVID-19. The sequencing sample was made of peripheral blood. This CDR3 is CASSLVGTDDNYGYTF. The CDR3 region has the DNA TGTGCCAGCTCCCTGGTGGGGACAGACGATAACTATGGCTACACCTTC. Full variable domain (remainder filled in from reference TRBV18 and TRBJ1-2): NAGVMQNPRHLVRRRGQEARLRCSPMKGHSHVYWYRQLPEEGLKFMVYLQKENIIDESGMPKERFSAEFPKEGPSILRIQQVVRGDSAAYFCASSLVGTDDNYGYTFGSGTRLTVV.